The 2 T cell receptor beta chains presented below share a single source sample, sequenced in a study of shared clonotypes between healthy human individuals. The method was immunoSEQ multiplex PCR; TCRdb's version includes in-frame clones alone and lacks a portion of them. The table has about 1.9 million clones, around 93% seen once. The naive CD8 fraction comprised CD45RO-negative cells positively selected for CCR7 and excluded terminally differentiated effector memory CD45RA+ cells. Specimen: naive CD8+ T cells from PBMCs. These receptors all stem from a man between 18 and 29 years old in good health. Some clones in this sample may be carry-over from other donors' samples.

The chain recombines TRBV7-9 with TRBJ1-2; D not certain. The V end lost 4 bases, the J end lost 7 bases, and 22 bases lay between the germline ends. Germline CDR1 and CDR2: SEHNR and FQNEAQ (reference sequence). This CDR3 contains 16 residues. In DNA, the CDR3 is TGTGCCAGCAGCTCTCACGGGAGCTCGTACTCTCCTGGCTACACCTTC. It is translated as CASSSHGSSYSPGYTF.

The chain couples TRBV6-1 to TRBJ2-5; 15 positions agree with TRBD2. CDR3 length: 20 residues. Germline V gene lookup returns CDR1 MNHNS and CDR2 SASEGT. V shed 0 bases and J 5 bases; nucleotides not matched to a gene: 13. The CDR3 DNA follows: TGTGCCAGCAGTGAAGCATGGACTAGCGGGAGGGCCTGGGGGAGGGAGACCCAGTACTTC. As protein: CASSEAWTSGRAWGRETQYF.